Listed here is a single TCR beta chain. Its specificity is unknown. The junction does not match germline at one end; this may be a read error. This entry is derived from a study of CD4+ T cells in melanoma. Study-wide findings and caveats: Neoantigen-specific CD4+ T cells in melanoma reportedly had diverse differentiation states. A reported correlation linked neoantigen-specific CD4+ T cells to CD8+, macrophage and B cell function.

The CDR3 has 11 amino acids. CDR1 is ENHRY and CDR2 is SYGVKD in the germline V gene. Clones were sequenced by immunoSEQ multiplex PCR, and TCRdb holds only the in-frame ones, with some missing. The sample lists more than 8,000 clones, roughly 60% occurring once. The source is a human donor with melanoma. The specimen sequenced was cells from a culture (not recorded whether cultured in vitro). This chain uses TRBV10-3 with TRBJ2-1; 7 positions agree with TRBD2. Here the CDR3 reads CANGDYDEQFF. For the CDR3, the DNA is TGTGCCAACGGGGACTACGATGAGCAGTTCTTC.